Below, 21 T cell receptor beta chains from the same sample are listed, as sequenced in a study of breast tumors, draining lymph nodes, adjacent tissues. Breast cancer patients provided tissue from their axillary draining lymph nodes. TCRdb ran MiXCR on the multiplex PCR reads and lists one entry per CDR3 protein. The sample contains about 230,000 distinct CDR3 sequences, about 30% of which appear only once. The specimen sequenced was axillary lymph node tissue. Source of these receptors: a female donor with breast cancer. Some clones in this sample may be carry-over from other donors' samples.

The chain employs TRBV4-2 and TRBJ1-1, with D tentatively TRBD1 (5 bases). V lost 4 bases, J lost 6 bases, and 15 bases lay in between. Germline CDR1 and CDR2: LGHNA and YNFKEQ. This CDR3 comprises 14 residues. As DNA, the CDR3 is TGTGCCAGCAGCCCAAGGAGGGGCAACTCTGAAGCTTTCTTT. Translation gives CASSPRRGNSEAFF.

For the CDR3, the DNA is TGCAGTGCTAGACCGTCGCGACAGGGAGAAACTGAAGCTTTCTTT. This encodes CSARPSRQGETEAFF. The chain has TRBV20-1 and TRBJ1-1; 7 bases map to TRBD1. The CDR3 totals 15 residues. V shed 2 bases, J shed 5 bases, and the junction held 11 bases outside the gene matches. Germline CDR1 and CDR2: DFQATT and SNEGSKA (reference sequence).

In this sample, this clonotype turned up many times. The chain combines TRBV19 with TRBJ2-1; D remains ambiguous. Germline-derived CDR1 and CDR2 are LNHDA and SQIVND (reference sequence). V was pared by 4 bases and J by 9 bases, with 7 bases between. This CDR3 is 11 amino acids long. CDR3 DNA sequence: TGTGCCAGTAGTAGGTACGGTGAGCAGTTCTTC. It encodes CASSRYGEQFF.

V is TRBV18 and J is TRBJ2-1; TRBD1 matches at 10 bases. From germline, CDR1 is KGHSH and CDR2 LQKENI. V was pared by 5 bases and J by 9 bases, with 13 bases of the junction left unmatched. The CDR3 loop spans 16 amino acids. The CDR3 region has the DNA TGTGCCAGCTCATCCAAGACAGGGGGCTGGGTTGGTGAGCAGTTCTTC. Its protein product is CASSSKTGGWVGEQFF.

The chain employs TRBV25-1 and TRBJ2-5, with D possibly TRBD2 on 5 matching bases. The CDR3 is 15 amino acids. V was shortened by 3 bases and J by 1 base, with 12 bases between the two germline ends. Germline V gene lookup returns CDR1 MGHDK and CDR2 SYGVNS. CDR3 bases: TGTGCCAGCAGTGACGGACGGAGGCCCCAAGAGACCCAGTACTTC. Translated: CASSDGRRPQETQYF.

Ten or more counts support this clonotype. The gene calls are TRBV3-1 and TRBJ2-1; no clear D. The V gene lost 4 bases and the J gene lost 0 bases, with 10 bases spanning the gap. CDR1 and CDR2 from the germline V gene are LGHDT and YNNKEL (reference sequence). CDR3 length: 15 residues. Here the CDR3 DNA reads TGTGCCAGCAGCCCTTCCAGGAGCTCCTACAATGAGCAGTTCTTC. This codes for CASSPSRSSYNEQFF.

This clonotype was observed at least ten times. The chain uses TRBV11-2 and TRBJ2-7, with 7 bases that match TRBD1. Germline CDR1 and CDR2: SGHAT and FQNNGV. The CDR3 is made up of 14 amino acids. With 2 bases clipped from V and 6 bases from J, the junction kept 7 bases outside the gene matches. CDR3 sequence (DNA): TGTGCCAGCAGCTTATACTGGGCAGGGGGCGAGCAGTACTTC. Protein product: CASSLYWAGGEQYF.

This chain uses TRBV30 with TRBJ2-1; 9 nucleotides line up with TRBD2. The junction had 13 bases not matched to a gene; V was cut back by 1 base and J by 0 bases. Looked up from germline, CDR1 is GTSNPN and CDR2 is SVGIG (reference sequence). The CDR3 is 19 residues long. CDR3 region: CAWSAALREGWSSYNEQFF. As DNA, the CDR3 is TGTGCCTGGAGTGCCGCTTTGCGGGAGGGATGGAGCTCCTACAATGAGCAGTTCTTC.

This clonotype was picked up many times. The chain uses TRBV9 and TRBJ1-2; the D is unclear. Germline V gene data show CDR1 as SGDLS and CDR2 as YYNGEE. The CDR3 consists of 17 residues. V gave up 3 bases and J gave up 5 bases, with 23 bases separating them. DNA of the CDR3: TGTGCCAGCAGCGGAAGCCCCTCAGATGATGAGGGTTATGGCTACACCTTC. Its translation: CASSGSPSDDEGYGYTF.

This clonotype was recorded at least ten times. The rearrangement joins TRBV6-5 to TRBJ2-7; 8 bases line up with TRBD2. With V trimmed by 5 bases and J by 4 bases, 10 bases remained unmatched. There are 15 residues in the CDR3. CDR1 is MNHEY, CDR2 SVGAGI, per germline. CDR3 sequence: CASSPSRAGAYEQYF. CDR3 sequence (DNA): TGTGCCAGCAGTCCCTCTCGAGCGGGGGCATACGAGCAGTACTTC.

This clonotype occurred a few times. This clone may be a read error of a much larger clone one base away. The CDR3 end shows no conserved phenylalanine or tryptophan, and so a read error is likely. The chain recombines TRBV7-6 with TRBJ1-3; possibly TRBD1 for D (5 bases). The germline gives CDR1 SGHVS, CDR2 FNYEAQ. Trimming left V 3 bases short and J 0 bases short, with 6 bases between. The CDR3 totals 14 residues. CDR3 protein: CASSLTVSGNTIYL. The CDR3 bases are TGTGCCAGCAGCTTGACAGTCTCTGGAAACACCATATATCTT.

Note on this clonotype: This clone may be a read error of a much larger clone one base away. The chain uses TRBV27 and TRBJ2-5; D may match TRBD1 or TRBD2 (5 bases each). Deletions cut 6 bases from V and 9 bases from J, with 8 bases between. This CDR3 contains 10 residues. Per the germline V gene, CDR1 is MNHEY and CDR2 is SMNVEV (reference sequence). CDR3 sequence (DNA): TGTGCCAGCAGGAGAGGGGCCCAGTACTTC. Protein product: CASRRGAQYF.

This clonotype was observed at least ten times. J is TRBJ2-2 and V is TRBV20-1, with TRBD1 as a possible D gene (6 bases). The length of the CDR3 is 16 residues. The germline CDR1 and CDR2 sequences are DFQATT and SNEGSKA (reference sequence). The V end was cut by 2 bases, the J end by 4 bases, with 17 bases between. The CDR3 DNA follows: TGCAGTGCTAGATCACCGGGACAAATAACCACCGGGGAGCTGTTTTTT. Its protein is CSARSPGQITTGELFF.

This clonotype was counted ten times or more. The V call is TRBV5-4, the J call TRBJ1-2, with D perhaps matching TRBD1 (5 bases). The V and J ends lost 4 bases and 7 bases respectively, with 17 bases between them. Per the germline V gene, CDR1 is SGHNT and CDR2 is YYREEE (reference sequence). This CDR3 spans 14 amino acids. The CDR3 DNA is TGTGCCAGCAGCAAGGGACTTCCGGATGGTGGCTACACCTTC. Its protein is CASSKGLPDGGYTF.

The V call is TRBV28, the J call TRBJ2-5, with 8 bases that match TRBD1. After removal of 2 bases from V and 4 bases from J, the junction contained 6 bases not matched to a gene. The CDR3 has 15 amino acids. The germline CDR1 and CDR2 sequences are MDHEN and SYDVKM. CDR3: CASSLQGAMGETQYF. CDR3 sequence (DNA): TGTGCCAGCAGTTTACAGGGGGCAATGGGAGAGACCCAGTACTTC.

Worth noting for this clonotype: This clone may be a read error of a much larger clone one base away. The V and J genes are TRBV19 and TRBJ2-7; possible D gene TRBD2, 6 bases. Per germline, CDR1 LNHDA and CDR2 SQIVND (reference sequence). The ends were cut back, 2 bases at V and 2 bases at J, with 13 bases in the middle. There are 15 residues in the CDR3. CDR3 nucleotides: TGTGCCAGTAGTATACGGGGCGGGAATGCCTACGAGCAGTACTTC. This codes for CASSIRGGNAYEQYF. Full variable domain (outside the CDR3, taken from reference TRBV19 and TRBJ2-7): DGGITQSPKYLFRKEGQNVTLSCEQNLNHDAMYWYRQDPGQGLRLIYYSQIVNDFQKGDIAEGYSVSREKKESFPLTVTSAQKNPTAFYLCASSIRGGNAYEQYFGPGTRLTVT.

This clonotype was observed once. The J gene is TRBJ2-1, the V gene TRBV7-6; 8 nucleotides align to TRBD1. The V and J ends lost 6 bases and 6 bases, in that order; junction bases with no gene match: 10. CDR1 SGHVS and CDR2 FNYEAQ come from the germline V gene. This CDR3 has 15 residues. CDR3 in amino acids: CASSSPDRVVNEQFF. The CDR3 nucleotides read TGTGCCAGCAGTTCCCCGGACAGGGTAGTCAATGAGCAGTTCTTC.

In its sample, this clonotype was seen once. A read error may explain this, as a much larger clone is one base away. V usage is TRBV5-5 and J usage is TRBJ2-3, with D unclear. The CDR3 runs 15 residues. V dropped 0 bases and J dropped 3 bases, with 11 bases sitting between them. Germline CDR1 reads SGHKS; CDR2 reads YYEKEE (reference sequence). CDR3 nucleotide sequence: TGTGCCAGCAGCTTGGTTCCTGCCCAGACAGATACGCAGTATTTT. Translated: CASSLVPAQTDTQYF.

The rearrangement links TRBV27 to TRBJ2-2, with a tentative D call TRBD2 (6 bases). Per the germline V gene, CDR1 is MNHEY and CDR2 is SMNVEV (reference sequence). V was cut by 5 bases and J by 6 bases, with 10 bases left in between. The CDR3 contains 13 residues. The CDR3: CASSLVAAGELFF. The CDR3 DNA reads as TGTGCCAGCAGTCTCGTAGCGGCCGGGGAGCTGTTTTTT.

This clonotype was seen only once. The chain uses TRBV20-1 and TRBJ1-6; D perhaps matches TRBD1 (5 bases). V lost 3 bases to trimming and J lost 11 bases, with 8 bases between them. From germline, CDR1 is DFQATT and CDR2 SNEGSKA (reference sequence). This CDR3 comprises 11 residues. DNA of the CDR3: TGCAGTGCTAGGCTGGGGGCACCCCTCCACTTT. It encodes CSARLGAPLHF.

This clonotype was counted ten times or more. The J gene is TRBJ2-1, the V gene TRBV5-1, with D perhaps given as TRBD1 or TRBD2 (5 bases each). The germline V gene encodes CDR1 SGHRS and CDR2 YFSETQ. The CDR3 length is 14 residues. Trimming cost V 1 base and J 5 bases, with 10 bases left between them. The chain's CDR3 is CASSLPGPNNEQFF. Here the CDR3 DNA reads TGCGCCAGCAGCTTGCCGGGGCCAAACAATGAGCAGTTCTTC.